This is a list of T cell receptor beta chains from one sample in a study of OX40 agonist ivuxolimab in advanced cancers. Measured with immunoSEQ multiplex PCR; TCRdb has only the in-frame clones, and not every one. Among tens of thousands of clones, approximately 87% were seen once, and the ten largest hold about 1.9%. This specimen consisted of CD4+ or CD8+ T cells sorted from blood, obtained in a trial of the OX40 agonist ivuxolimab. These receptors all stem from an adult with an advanced solid tumor such as melanoma, head and neck, liver or kidney cancer. CDR3s include the opening cysteine and the closing phenylalanine or tryptophan. D genes are given only for firm matches. Expanded clones get a size class; other rows say once, few or many, or leave the size out.

v_call	j_call	d_call	clone_size	cdr3_aa	cdr3_nt
TRBV19	TRBJ1-5	TRBD1	.	CASTGQGGGNQPQHF	TGTGCCAGTACTGGCCAGGGGGGCGGCAATCAGCCCCAGCATTTT
TRBV11-2	TRBJ2-6	.	.	CASSRYSGANVLTF	TGTGCCAGCAGCCGCTACTCTGGGGCCAACGTCCTGACTTTC
TRBV2	TRBJ1-4	.	.	CASSDIGRSNEKLFF	TGTGCCAGCAGTGATATCGGGAGGTCTAATGAAAAACTGTTTTTT
TRBV6-1	TRBJ2-1	TRBD2	.	CASSRKGGGGAEQFF	TGTGCCAGCAGTAGGAAGGGTGGCGGGGGAGCTGAGCAGTTCTTC
TRBV2	TRBJ1-4	TRBD1	once	CASTRTGEVVKLFF	TGTGCCAGCACTCGGACAGGGGAGGTTGTAAAACTGTTTTTT
TRBV28	TRBJ2-4	.	.	CASSPHDTVAKNIQYF	TGTGCCAGCAGTCCCCACGACACCGTAGCCAAAAACATTCAGTACTTC
TRBV5-6	TRBJ1-2	TRBD1	medium-sized	CASRKTGGDYGYTF	TGTGCCAGCAGGAAGACAGGGGGTGACTATGGCTACACCTTC
TRBV13	TRBJ2-1	TRBD2	.	CASNPSGLAGNNEQFF	TGTGCCAGCAACCCGTCAGGACTAGCGGGGAATAATGAGCAGTTCTTC
TRBV4-2	TRBJ2-3	.	.	CASSAGRTDTQYF	TGTGCCAGCAGTGCCGGACGCACAGATACGCAGTATTTT
TRBV6-1	TRBJ2-4	TRBD2	.	CASSDRTSGENIQYF	TGTGCCAGCAGTGACCGGACTAGCGGAGAAAACATTCAGTACTTC
TRBV28	TRBJ2-3	.	few	CASSPPGRRGDTQYF	TGTGCCAGCAGTCCCCCGGGACGTCGTGGAGATACGCAGTATTTT
TRBV11-3	TRBJ2-2	.	.	CASSFPIAGAGTGELFF	TGTGCCAGCAGCTTTCCAATTGCCGGGGCGGGCACCGGGGAGCTGTTTTTT
TRBV18	TRBJ2-7	.	.	CASSPGLFGGQYF	TGTGCCAGCTCACCGGGACTCTTCGGCGGGCAGTACTTC
TRBV28	TRBJ1-5	TRBD1	.	CASRGTGGFQPQHF	TGTGCCAGCCGCGGAACAGGGGGCTTTCAGCCCCAGCATTTT
TRBV6-5	TRBJ1-5	.	.	CASSYSGGPQHF	TGTGCCAGCAGTTACTCGGGTGGGCCCCAGCATTTT
TRBV15	TRBJ2-1	.	.	CATSRVTRATYNEQFF	TGTGCCACCAGCAGAGTAACCAGGGCGACCTACAATGAGCAGTTCTTC
TRBV30	TRBJ2-7	.	.	CAWSRGDMGSYEQYF	TGTGCCTGGAGCAGAGGAGACATGGGCTCCTACGAGCAGTACTTC
TRBV10-1	TRBJ1-2	.	.	CASSPEPNYGYTF	TGCGCCAGCTCTCCGGAACCTAACTATGGCTACACCTTC
TRBV6-1	TRBJ2-3	TRBD1	.	CASTSDRAFGNTQYF	TGTGCCAGCACTTCGGACAGGGCCTTTGGAAATACGCAGTATTTT
TRBV2	TRBJ2-1	TRBD2	once	CASSEAGGPGQEQFF	TGTGCCAGCAGTGAAGCGGGAGGGCCTGGGCAAGAGCAGTTCTTC
TRBV19	TRBJ2-5	TRBD1	.	CASSSTGQGAETQYF	TGTGCCAGTAGTTCTACCGGACAGGGGGCAGAGACCCAGTACTTC
TRBV7-9	TRBJ2-3	.	.	CASSATSTDTQYF	TGTGCCAGCAGCGCGACTAGCACAGATACGCAGTATTTT
TRBV7-2	TRBJ1-2	.	.	CASSLTVADYGYTF	TGTGCCAGCAGCTTAACAGTCGCTGACTATGGCTACACCTTC
TRBV9	TRBJ2-2	TRBD2	.	CASSVLAGTNTGELFF	TGTGCCAGCAGCGTCTTAGCGGGCACGAACACCGGGGAGCTGTTTTTT